The source of this TCR beta chain is a study of blood T cell repertoires in COVID-19. Background on the study: Material from acute and convalescent COVID-19 was sourced from the United States, Italy and Spain. PBMCs, B-cell-depleted T cells, or T cells were the source of the cDNA or gDNA that made up the material.

Followed over time, Seattle patients had been enrolled while infection was active. Original processing methods: Amplification with reference gene primers provided the estimates of nucleated cell counts. TCRdb keeps only in-frame clones here, not all; method: immunoSEQ multiplex PCR. That table gives V, J and clone size, and the DNA gave D and trimming. The sample consists of 150,000 to 250,000 clones, around 79% of them appearing once. Germline assignment: CDR1 LGHNA and CDR2 YNFKEQ. The trim removed 3 bases at V and 7 bases at J, leaving 6 bases unmatched. The CDR3 runs to 15 residues. This clone appeared once.

This TCR was sampled from a woman aged 40 to 50 with COVID-19, enrolled during active disease. V gene TRBV4-2 combines with J gene TRBJ1-4; 9 bases are shared with TRBD1. Sample: peripheral blood. As DNA, the CDR3 is TGTGCCAGCAGCCAGAGTACAGGGGGCTTTGAAAAACTGTTTTTT. Its protein is CASSQSTGGFEKLFF.